The 21 T cell receptor beta chains below come from one sample, sequenced in a study of identical twins. From the 5' RACE reads, TCRdb called clonotypes with MiXCR, one entry per CDR3 protein. Of 750,000 to 950,000 distinct CDR3 sequences listed, 12% are singletons. These sequences were also reported in another study, on yellow fever vaccine responses in identical twins.

The specimen sequenced was PBMCs. The receptor source for this set is a woman in her late teens or twenties in good health.

This clonotype has more than one count but fewer than ten. This chain connects TRBV18 to TRBJ2-2, with TRBD1 matching over 9 bases. Germline CDR1 reads KGHSH; CDR2 reads LQKENI. The CDR3 extends over 17 amino acids. The V and J ends lost 3 bases and 5 bases, in that order; junction bases with no gene match: 10. The CDR3 region is CASSPFQGTGRTGELFF. CDR3 coding DNA: TGTGCCAGCTCACCCTTCCAAGGGACAGGGAGAACCGGGGAGCTGTTTTTT.

The chain carries TRBV7-9 and TRBJ2-1, with D perhaps TRBD1 or TRBD2 (5 bases each). The CDR3 sequence is 15 residues long. The V gene's germline CDR1 is SEHNR and CDR2 FQNEAQ (reference sequence). V gave up 5 bases and J gave up 4 bases, with 15 bases separating them. The CDR3 coding sequence is TGTGCCAGCAGCCCCACCGGGGCACGGTACAATGAGCAGTTCTTC. Protein: CASSPTGARYNEQFF. The full variable domain, in which reference TRBV7-9 and TRBJ2-1 provide the parts outside the CDR3, is DTGVSQNPRHKITKRGQNVTFRCDPISEHNRLYWYRQTLGQGPEFLTYFQNEAQLEKSRLLSDRFSAERPKGSFSTLEIQRTEQGDSAMYLCASSPTGARYNEQFFGPGTRLTVL.

This clonotype was seen only a few times. V usage is TRBV5-1 and J usage is TRBJ1-2; TRBD1 agrees at 9 bases. Germline lookup yields CDR1 SGHRS and CDR2 YFSETQ. J gave up 5 bases and V 0 bases, and 5 bases lay outside the gene matches. The CDR3 sequence is 15 residues long. CDR3 residues: CASSLARGQGYGYTF. CDR3 nucleotides: TGCGCCAGCAGCTTGGCAAGAGGACAGGGGTATGGCTACACCTTC. The variable domain in full, completed from reference TRBV5-1 and TRBJ1-2, reads KAGVTQTPRYLIKTRGQQVTLSCSPISGHRSVSWYQQTPGQGLQFLFEYFSETQRNKGNFPGRFSGRQFSNSRSEMNVSTLELGDSALYLCASSLARGQGYGYTFGSGTRLTVV.

This clonotype has only a few counts. The gene calls are TRBV3-1 and TRBJ2-1; TRBD2 matches 9 bases. The germline gives CDR1 LGHDT, CDR2 YNNKEL (reference sequence). The junction had 9 bases not matched to a gene; V was cut back by 0 bases and J by 3 bases. The CDR3 consists of 18 residues. CDR3 nucleotides: TGTGCCAGCAGCCAAGATGGGAAGGCGGGAGGGCACTACAATGAGCAGTTCTTC. Protein sequence: CASSQDGKAGGHYNEQFF.

This clonotype was picked up a small number of times. The chain is built from TRBV7-9 and TRBJ2-5, with D perhaps matching TRBD1 or TRBD2 (5 bases each). Germline CDR1 SEHNR, CDR2 FQNEAQ (reference sequence). V gave up 4 bases and J gave up 0 bases, with 18 bases separating them. CDR3 length: 17 residues. The CDR3 DNA is TGTGCCAGCAGCTCGTTGGCCGCCGGGACCAACCAAGAGACCCAGTACTTC. Residues: CASSSLAAGTNQETQYF.

This clonotype was seen at least ten times. V and J are TRBV24-1 and TRBJ1-4, with 10 nucleotides matching TRBD1. This CDR3 spans 17 amino acids. Losses at the gene ends were 2 bases for V and 3 bases for J; bases not matched to a gene: 5. CDR1 KGHDR and CDR2 SFDVKD come from the germline V gene. This CDR3 is CATSDSGQGKPNEKLFF. Written as DNA, the CDR3 is TGTGCCACCAGTGATTCGGGACAGGGGAAGCCTAATGAAAAACTGTTTTTT.

The chain employs TRBV20-1 and TRBJ2-5; D gene uncertain. V lost 1 base, J lost 5 bases, and 20 bases lay in between. Germline V gene sequence: CDR1 DFQATT, CDR2 SNEGSKA (reference sequence). The CDR3 totals 16 residues. CDR3 in amino acids: CSARAPHSRSLETQYF. CDR3 DNA: TGCAGTGCTAGAGCCCCCCACTCTAGAAGCCTGGAGACCCAGTACTTC.

The rearrangement joins TRBV15 to TRBJ2-5; no clear D gene. CDR3 size: 17 residues. Deletions cut 5 bases from V and 0 bases from J, with 19 bases between. Germline V gene data show CDR1 as LNHNV and CDR2 as YYDKDF (reference sequence). CDR3 in DNA: TGTGCCACCAGCCGAGGCCCCGGCAGAACGTACCAAGAGACCCAGTACTTC. Encoded protein: CATSRGPGRTYQETQYF.

As DNA, the CDR3 is TGTGCCAGCATCTCCGGGACTAGCGGGGGAGATACGCAGTATTTT. Protein: CASISGTSGGDTQYF. The chain recombines TRBV28 with TRBJ2-3; 14 bases map to TRBD2. Per germline, CDR1 MDHEN and CDR2 SYDVKM. After removal of 7 bases from V and 5 bases from J, the junction contained 5 bases not matched to a gene. The CDR3 totals 15 residues.

This clonotype was seen more than once but under ten times. The J gene is TRBJ2-7, the V gene TRBV3-1; 8 bases are shared with TRBD2. Germline trimming cut 4 bases from V and 2 bases from J; bases unmatched to any gene: 10. CDR3 length: 16 amino acids. Germline loops: CDR1 LGHDT, CDR2 YNNKEL (reference sequence). The chain's CDR3 is CASSPETSGGPYEQYF. CDR3 coding DNA: TGTGCCAGCAGCCCCGAGACGTCGGGAGGGCCCTACGAGCAGTACTTC.

This clonotype was found once. It may be a read error: a sequence one base away is much more abundant. The V call is TRBV9, the J call TRBJ1-6; D call uncertain. V shed 0 bases and J shed 11 bases, with 9 bases lying between them. CDR3 size: 13 residues. Germline CDR1 is SGDLS and CDR2 is YYNGEE. The CDR3 reads CASSVEGNPPLHF. The CDR3 region has the DNA TGTGCCAGCAGCGTAGAGGGAAATCCACCCCTCCACTTT.

The table lists this clonotype with a few counts. V gene TRBV7-6 combines with J gene TRBJ2-5; the D gene is possibly TRBD2 (6 bases). CDR1 and CDR2 (germline): SGHVS, FNYEAQ. The CDR3 length is 15 residues. V was cut by 2 bases and J by 0 bases, with 10 bases left in between. CDR3 loop: CASSLRRENQETQYF. CDR3 nucleotides: TGTGCCAGCAGCTTACGTCGGGAGAACCAAGAGACCCAGTACTTC.

In this sample, this clonotype turned up a few times. V is TRBV7-6 and J is TRBJ2-7; D might be TRBD1 or TRBD2, each matching 6 bases. This CDR3 is built from 14 residues. With 4 bases removed from V and 4 bases from J, the gap between germline ends came to 14 bases. Germline CDR1 reads SGHVS; CDR2 reads FNYEAQ. CDR3 sequence: CASSSRGGGYEQYF. The CDR3 region has the DNA TGTGCCAGCAGCTCCAGGGGTGGAGGGTACGAGCAGTACTTC.

This clonotype appeared a few times. The genes are TRBV10-2 and TRBJ2-1; 9 nucleotides agree with TRBD2. CDR3 length: 15 amino acids. The junction had 4 bases not matched to a gene; V was cut back by 3 bases and J by 4 bases. Germline-derived CDR1 and CDR2 are WSHSY and SAAADI. The DNA of the CDR3 is TGCGCCAGCAGTGAAGAAGCGGGAGGATACAATGAGCAGTTCTTC. This encodes CASSEEAGGYNEQFF.

This chain links TRBV6-1 with TRBJ2-7; 12 bases line up with TRBD2. J gave up 1 base and V 8 bases, and 6 bases lay outside the gene matches. CDR1 is MNHNS and CDR2 is SASEGT in the germline V gene. CDR3 size: 15 residues. CDR3 in amino acids: CASSNGLAGSYEQYF. The CDR3, as DNA: TGTGCCAGCTCTAACGGACTAGCGGGGTCCTACGAGCAGTACTTC.

This clonotype was counted only a few times. The genes are TRBV19 and TRBJ2-1; maybe TRBD2 (5 bases). The CDR3 runs to 12 residues. Germline assignment: CDR1 LNHDA and CDR2 SQIVND (reference sequence). The germline V and J ends were trimmed by 1 base and 10 bases, with 8 bases remaining between them. The CDR3 region has the DNA TGTGCCAGTAGTATAGGGCTAGCAGAGCAGTTCTTC. This encodes CASSIGLAEQFF.

This clonotype showed up many times. V and J are TRBV20-1 and TRBJ2-1; either TRBD1 or TRBD2 may supply D (6 bases each). CDR1 is DFQATT and CDR2 is SNEGSKA in the germline V gene (reference sequence). V was clipped by 6 bases and J by 0 bases, with 12 bases between them. The CDR3 totals 14 residues. CDR3 residues: CSAKGGPSYNEQFF. The DNA of the CDR3 is TGCAGTGCCAAGGGGGGTCCCTCCTACAATGAGCAGTTCTTC.

This clonotype has just a few counts. This rearrangement joins TRBV24-1 to TRBJ2-7; 7 bases align to TRBD2. This CDR3 contains 13 residues. Germline V gene data show CDR1 as KGHDR and CDR2 as SFDVKD. V lost 5 bases and J lost 2; bases outside the gene matches: 2. The CDR3 bases are TGTGCCACCAGTGCGGGGACTACCTACGAGCAGTACTTC. As protein: CATSAGTTYEQYF.

This chain connects TRBV7-9 to TRBJ1-1, with TRBD1 matching over 9 bases. The CDR3 has 16 residues. V gave up 5 bases and J gave up 0 bases; unmatched junction bases: 7. Germline CDR1 SEHNR, CDR2 FQNEAQ (reference sequence). The CDR3 protein is CASSPRQGEVNTEAFF. The CDR3 bases are TGTGCCAGCAGCCCTCGACAGGGGGAGGTGAACACTGAAGCTTTCTTT.

This chain connects TRBV29-1 to TRBJ2-6; D gene ambiguous. The CDR3 length is 15 residues. Germline V lookup: CDR1 SQVTM, CDR2 ANQGSEA. V was cut by 0 bases and J by 2 bases, with 8 bases left in between. The CDR3 sequence: CSVEEPAPGANVLTF. The CDR3 nucleotides read TGCAGCGTTGAAGAACCAGCCCCTGGGGCCAACGTCCTGACTTTC.

This chain connects TRBV5-1 to TRBJ2-3; TRBD2 matches at 11 bases. CDR3 length equals 17 residues. The germline V gene has CDR1 SGHRS and CDR2 YFSETQ. V lost 0 bases and J lost 2; bases outside the gene matches: 5. In DNA, the CDR3 is TGCGCCAGCAGCTTGGCCTTGACTAGCGGGGTCACAGATACGCAGTATTTT. This gives the protein CASSLALTSGVTDTQYF.